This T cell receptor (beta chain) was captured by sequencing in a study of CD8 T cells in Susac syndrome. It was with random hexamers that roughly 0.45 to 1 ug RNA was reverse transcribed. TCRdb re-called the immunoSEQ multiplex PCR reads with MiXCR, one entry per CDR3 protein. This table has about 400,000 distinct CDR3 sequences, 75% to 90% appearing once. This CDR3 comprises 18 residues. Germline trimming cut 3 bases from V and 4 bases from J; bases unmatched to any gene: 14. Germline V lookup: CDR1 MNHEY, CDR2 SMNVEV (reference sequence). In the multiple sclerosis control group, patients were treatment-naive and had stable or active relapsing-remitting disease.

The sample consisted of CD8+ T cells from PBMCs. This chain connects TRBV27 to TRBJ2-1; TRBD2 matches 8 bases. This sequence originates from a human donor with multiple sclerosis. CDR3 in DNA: TGTGCCAGCAGTTTCCGAATCGTAGGCGGGGGGTTATACAATGAGCAGTTCTTC. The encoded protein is CASSFRIVGGGLYNEQFF.